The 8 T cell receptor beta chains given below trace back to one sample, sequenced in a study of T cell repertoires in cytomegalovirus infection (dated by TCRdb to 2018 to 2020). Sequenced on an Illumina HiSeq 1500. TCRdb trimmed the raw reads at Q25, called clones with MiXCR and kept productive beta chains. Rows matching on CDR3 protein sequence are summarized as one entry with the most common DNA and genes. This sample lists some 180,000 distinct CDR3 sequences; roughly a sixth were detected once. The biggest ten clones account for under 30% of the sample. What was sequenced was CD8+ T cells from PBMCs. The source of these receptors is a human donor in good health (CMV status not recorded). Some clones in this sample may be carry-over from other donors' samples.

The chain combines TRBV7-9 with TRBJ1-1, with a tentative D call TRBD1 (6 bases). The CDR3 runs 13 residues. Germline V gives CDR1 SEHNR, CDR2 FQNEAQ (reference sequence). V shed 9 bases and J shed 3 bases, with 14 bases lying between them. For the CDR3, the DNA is TGTGCCAGTCGGGGGCAGGGCTACACTGAAGCTTTCTTT. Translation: CASRGQGYTEAFF.

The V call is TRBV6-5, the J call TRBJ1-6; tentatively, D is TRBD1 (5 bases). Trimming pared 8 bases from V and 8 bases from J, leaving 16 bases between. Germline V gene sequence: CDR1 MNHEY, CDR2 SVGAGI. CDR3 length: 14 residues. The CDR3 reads CASAWDGEDSPLHF. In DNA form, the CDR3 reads TGTGCCAGCGCGTGGGACGGGGAAGATTCACCCCTCCACTTT.

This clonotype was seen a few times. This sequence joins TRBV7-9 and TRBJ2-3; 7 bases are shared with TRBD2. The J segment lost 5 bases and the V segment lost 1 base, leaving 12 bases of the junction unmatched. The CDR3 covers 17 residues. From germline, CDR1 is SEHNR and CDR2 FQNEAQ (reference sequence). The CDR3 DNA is TGTGCCAGCAGCTTAGGCTCTAGCGGAGGCCCTCGAGATACGCAGTATTTT. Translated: CASSLGSSGGPRDTQYF.

CDR3 nucleotides: TGTGCCAGCTCACGGGGACCCAGTCCCGATAAGCAGTTCTTC. Translation: CASSRGPSPDKQFF. This chain uses TRBV18 with TRBJ2-1, with D tentatively TRBD1 or TRBD2 (5 bases each). The germline CDR1 and CDR2 sequences are KGHSH and LQKENI. V was shortened by 4 bases and J by 11 bases, with 18 bases between the two germline ends. The CDR3 is 14 residues long.

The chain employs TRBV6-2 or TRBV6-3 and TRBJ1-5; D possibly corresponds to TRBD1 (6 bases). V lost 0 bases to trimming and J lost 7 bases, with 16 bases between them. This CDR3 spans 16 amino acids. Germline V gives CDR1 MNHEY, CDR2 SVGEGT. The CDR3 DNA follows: TGTGCCAGCAGTTACTCCATGGGGGCGCGGTCCCAGCCCCAGCATTTT. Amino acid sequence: CASSYSMGARSQPQHF.

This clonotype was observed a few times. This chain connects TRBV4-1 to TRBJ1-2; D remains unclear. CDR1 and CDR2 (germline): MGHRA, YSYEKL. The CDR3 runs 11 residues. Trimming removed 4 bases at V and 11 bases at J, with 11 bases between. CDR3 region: CASSLLSKYTF. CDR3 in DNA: TGCGCCAGCAGCCTCCTTTCAAAGTACACCTTC.

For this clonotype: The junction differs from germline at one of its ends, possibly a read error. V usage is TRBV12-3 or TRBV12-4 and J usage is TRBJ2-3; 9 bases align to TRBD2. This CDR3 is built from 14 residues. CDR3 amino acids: CASNLAGAVDTQYF. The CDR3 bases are TGTGCCAGCAATTTAGCGGGGGCGGTAGATACGCAGTATTTT.

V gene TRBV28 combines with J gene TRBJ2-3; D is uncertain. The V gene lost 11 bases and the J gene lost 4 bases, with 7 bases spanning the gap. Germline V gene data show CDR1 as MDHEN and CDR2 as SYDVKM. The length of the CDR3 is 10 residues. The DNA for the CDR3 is TGTGCCGCCGGCGCAGATACGCAGTATTTT. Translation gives CAAGADTQYF.